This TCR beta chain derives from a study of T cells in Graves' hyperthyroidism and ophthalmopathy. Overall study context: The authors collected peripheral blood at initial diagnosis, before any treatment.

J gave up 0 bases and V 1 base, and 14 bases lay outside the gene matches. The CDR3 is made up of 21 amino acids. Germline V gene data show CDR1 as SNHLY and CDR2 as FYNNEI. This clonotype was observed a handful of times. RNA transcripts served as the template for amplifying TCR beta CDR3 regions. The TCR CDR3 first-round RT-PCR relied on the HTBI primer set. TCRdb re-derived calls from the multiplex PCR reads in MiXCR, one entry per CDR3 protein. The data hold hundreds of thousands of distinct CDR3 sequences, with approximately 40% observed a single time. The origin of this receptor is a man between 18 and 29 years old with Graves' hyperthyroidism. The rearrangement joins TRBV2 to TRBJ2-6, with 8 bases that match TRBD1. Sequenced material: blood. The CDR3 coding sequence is TGTGCCAGCAGTGAAGAGGAGGGACAGGACCTTATGTTCTCTGGGGCCAACGTCCTGACTTTC. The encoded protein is CASSEEEGQDLMFSGANVLTF.